This TCR beta chain was recovered during a study of T cells after posttransplantation cyclophosphamide. Controls had myeloablative marrow grafts with methotrexate and calcineurin inhibitor, sampled at 1 year. The V gene's germline CDR1 is MNHNY and CDR2 SVGAGI (reference sequence). V shed 6 bases and J shed 0 bases, with 14 bases lying between them. The CDR3 has 16 amino acids. Overall study results and limits: Blood and skin or GI T cell repertoires showed limited TRB overlap. Donor-recipient repertoire similarity was low at 1-2 months, rising over year one. Recipient CMV seropositivity and CMV reactivation strongly tracked TRB clonality.

This clone was seen only a few times. Its antigen is as yet unknown. The table came from immunoSEQ multiplex PCR; TCRdb's copy has only in-frame clones and leaves some out. The sample has 12,000 or so clones; 80% to 85% are singletons. Here the sequenced sample was PBMCs, taken 350 to 400 days after allogeneic stem cell transplant with calcineurin inhibitor and methotrexate. The sequence was collected from a male patient aged 30 to 39 who received an allogeneic stem cell transplant from an unrelated donor, was CMV-positive, and had acute GVHD only. Some of these T cells may belong to the graft donor. The V call is TRBV6-6, the J call TRBJ1-4, with D hard to call. This CDR3 reads CASSSRVRTTNEKLFF. For the CDR3, the DNA is TGTGCCAGCAGCTCCCGAGTTCGTACAACTAATGAAAAACTGTTTTTT.